The clone carrying this TCR beta chain was observed at least ten times. The antigen remains unidentified. The germline V gene encodes CDR1 SGHAT and CDR2 FQNNGV. V gave up 5 bases and J gave up 4 bases; unmatched junction bases: 9. The CDR3 extends over 15 amino acids. Diagnoses were established using clinical symptoms, serum thyroxine and TRAb, thyroid ultrasound and orbital computed tomography. PBMCs were derived from around 10 ml fresh peripheral blood. The data belong to a study of T cells in Graves' hyperthyroidism and ophthalmopathy. Overall study results and limits: In the blood, most expanded thyroid clonotypes above 0.001 appeared as well. A model using 13 V-J features told ophthalmopathy apart from stable hyperthyroidism.

RNA transcripts provided the source from which TCR beta CDR3 regions were amplified. Initially, a first-round RT-PCR of the TCR CDR3 employed the HTBI primer set. TCRdb recomputed calls from the multiplex PCR reads with MiXCR, one row per CDR3 protein. The sample shows a few hundred thousand distinct CDR3 sequences, more than 15% of them seen only once. Sequencing was done on a sample of blood. The gene calls are TRBV11-2 and TRBJ2-3; the match to TRBD1 covers 7 bases. The origin of this receptor is a middle-aged woman with Graves' ophthalmopathy. CDR3 sequence: CASSPRTGRPDTQYF. The CDR3 nucleotides read TGTGCCAGCAGCCCGCGGACAGGTAGACCAGATACGCAGTATTTT.